This TCR beta chain derives from a study of T cells after posttransplantation cyclophosphamide. Whole-study findings and limits: TRB clonality was highly associated with recipient CMV seropositivity and reactivation. Skin or GI-infiltrating T cells shared few TRB sequences with blood.

The CDR3 contains 16 residues. The ends lost 3 bases at V and 2 bases at J; junction bases unmatched: 4. Germline V gene lookup returns CDR1 SGHVS and CDR2 FQNEAQ. TCRdb's table, derived via immunoSEQ multiplex PCR, lists solely in-frame clones and lacks some. The data show about 31,000 clones, with 80% to 95% seen just once and roughly 0.23% held by the top ten. The naive gate required viable CD3+CD4+ or CD3+CD8+ cells with CCR7+CD45RA+CD45RO-CD95-CD27+CD28+ phenotype. This related bone marrow graft donor gave peripheral blood on the day of marrow donation. Concerning this clone itself: The target antigen is unknown.

The chain joins TRBV7-8 to TRBJ2-6; 7 bases are shared with TRBD1. This clonotype originated in a woman aged 55-75 years in good health, CMV-negative, and a related stem cell transplant donor. Sample: naive CD4+ T cells sorted from PBMCs. The CDR3 DNA reads as TGTGCCAGCAGCTTGAGCAGGGGGACTGGGGCCAACGTCCTGACTTTC. This translates into CASSLSRGTGANVLTF.